The clone carrying this T cell receptor beta chain was observed a handful of times. Each CDR3 protein gets one entry after TCRdb re-called the 5' RACE reads with MiXCR. Among hundreds of thousands of distinct CDR3 sequences, 8.6% were seen once, and the ten largest hold approximately 0.96%. The data belong to a study of identical twins. V was shortened by 7 bases and J by 2 bases, with 13 bases between the two germline ends. Germline-derived CDR1 and CDR2 are ENHRY and SYGVKD. This CDR3 comprises 14 residues. These data were also reused for a study on yellow fever vaccine responses in identical twins.

This clonotype originated in a woman aged 18 to 35 in good health. The chain carries TRBV10-3 and TRBJ2-3; D not resolved. The sample was PBMCs. This CDR3 is CAINKDDFTDTQYF. As DNA, the CDR3 is TGTGCCATCAACAAGGATGACTTCACAGATACGCAGTATTTT.